This TCR beta chain was observed in a study of T cell repertoires in cytomegalovirus infection. Remarks on this clonotype: The antigen is not known.

The V and J ends lost 3 bases and 13 bases, in that order; junction bases with no gene match: 8. Germline CDR1 reads LNHDA; CDR2 reads SQIVND (reference sequence). The CDR3 runs to 14 residues. TCRdb redid the calling of the reads with MiXCR, one entry per CDR3 protein. The table includes some 800,000 distinct CDR3 sequences, less than 35% detected once. This chain connects TRBV19 to TRBJ1-6, with 8 bases fitting TRBD1. This clonotype was sampled from a human donor in good health (CMV status not recorded). Some clones in this sample may be carry-over from other donors' samples. The specimen was cultured CD8+ T cells from PBMCs, collected from culture after CMV antigen stimulation. The CDR3 DNA follows: TGTGCCAGTAGTATCGGACAGGGAGGACGGCCCCTCCACTTT. Amino acids: CASSIGQGGRPLHF.